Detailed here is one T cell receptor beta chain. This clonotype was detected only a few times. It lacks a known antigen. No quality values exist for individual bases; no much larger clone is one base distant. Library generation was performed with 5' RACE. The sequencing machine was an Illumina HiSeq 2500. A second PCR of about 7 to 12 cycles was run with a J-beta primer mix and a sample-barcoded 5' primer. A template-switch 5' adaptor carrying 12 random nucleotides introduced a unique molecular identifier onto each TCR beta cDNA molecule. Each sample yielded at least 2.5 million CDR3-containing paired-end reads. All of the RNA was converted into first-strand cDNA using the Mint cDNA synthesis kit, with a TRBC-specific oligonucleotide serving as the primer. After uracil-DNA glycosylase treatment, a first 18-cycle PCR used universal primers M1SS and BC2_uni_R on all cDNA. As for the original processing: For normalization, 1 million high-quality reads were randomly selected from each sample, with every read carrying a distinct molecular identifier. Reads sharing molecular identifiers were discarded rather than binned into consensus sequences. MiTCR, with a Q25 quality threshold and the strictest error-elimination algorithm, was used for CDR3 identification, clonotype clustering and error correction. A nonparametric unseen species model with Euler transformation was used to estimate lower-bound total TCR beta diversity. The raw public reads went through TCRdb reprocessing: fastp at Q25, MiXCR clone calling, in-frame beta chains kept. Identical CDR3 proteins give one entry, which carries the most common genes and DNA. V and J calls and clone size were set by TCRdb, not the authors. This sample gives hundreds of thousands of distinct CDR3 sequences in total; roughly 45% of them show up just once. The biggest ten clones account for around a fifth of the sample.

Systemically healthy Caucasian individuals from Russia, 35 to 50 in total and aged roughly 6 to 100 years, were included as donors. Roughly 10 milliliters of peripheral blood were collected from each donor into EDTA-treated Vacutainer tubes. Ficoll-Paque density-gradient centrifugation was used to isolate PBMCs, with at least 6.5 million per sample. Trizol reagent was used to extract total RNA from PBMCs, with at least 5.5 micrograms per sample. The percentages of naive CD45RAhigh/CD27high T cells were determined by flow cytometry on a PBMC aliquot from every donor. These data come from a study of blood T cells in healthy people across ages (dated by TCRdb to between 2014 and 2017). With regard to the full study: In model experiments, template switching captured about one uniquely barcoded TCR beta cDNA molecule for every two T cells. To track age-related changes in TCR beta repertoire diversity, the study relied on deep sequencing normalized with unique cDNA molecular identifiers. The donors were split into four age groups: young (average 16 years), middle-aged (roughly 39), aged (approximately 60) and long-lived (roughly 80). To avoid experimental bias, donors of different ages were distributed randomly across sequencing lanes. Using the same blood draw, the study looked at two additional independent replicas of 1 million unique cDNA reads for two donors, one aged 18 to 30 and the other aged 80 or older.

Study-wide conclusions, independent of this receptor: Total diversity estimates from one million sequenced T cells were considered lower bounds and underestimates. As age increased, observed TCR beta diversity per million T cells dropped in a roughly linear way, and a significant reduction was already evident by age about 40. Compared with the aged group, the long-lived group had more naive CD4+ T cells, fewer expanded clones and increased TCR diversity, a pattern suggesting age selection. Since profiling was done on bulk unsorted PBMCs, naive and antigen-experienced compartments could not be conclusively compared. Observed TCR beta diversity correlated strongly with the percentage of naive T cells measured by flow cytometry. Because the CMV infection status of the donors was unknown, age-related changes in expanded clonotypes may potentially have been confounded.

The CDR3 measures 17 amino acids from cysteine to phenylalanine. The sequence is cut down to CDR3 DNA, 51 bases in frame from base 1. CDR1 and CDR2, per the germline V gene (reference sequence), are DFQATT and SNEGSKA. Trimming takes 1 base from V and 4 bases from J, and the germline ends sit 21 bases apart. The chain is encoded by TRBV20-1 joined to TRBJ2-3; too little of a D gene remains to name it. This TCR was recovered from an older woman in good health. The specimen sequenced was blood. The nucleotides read TGCAGTGCTAGAGTTCCTAAGGCCGTCTTACGTTCAGATACGCAGTATTTT. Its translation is CSARVPKAVLRSDTQYF.